This T cell receptor beta chain was obtained from a study of T cell changes during pregnancy in multiple sclerosis. The assay was immunoSEQ multiplex PCR, and TCRdb's table has in-frame clones only and misses some. The sample contains about 74,000 clones, roughly 92% of which appear only once. The V and J ends lost 6 bases and 3 bases, in that order; junction bases with no gene match: 7. The CDR3 extends over 14 amino acids. The germline gives CDR1 SQVTM, CDR2 ANQGSEA. The material was peripheral blood, obtained after pregnancy. This receptor was identified in a female donor in good health, enrolled as a control in a pregnancy study. The V call is TRBV29-1, the J call TRBJ2-3; the match to TRBD1 covers 9 bases. The CDR3 is CSVDRGGRTDTQYF. CDR3 bases: TGCAGCGTCGACAGGGGGGGGCGGACAGATACGCAGTATTTT.